The 2 T cell receptor beta chains listed next were all sequenced from one sample in a study of blood T cell repertoires in COVID-19. The method was immunoSEQ multiplex PCR; TCRdb's version includes in-frame clones alone and lacks a portion of them. Altogether 84,000 or so clones are present, 70% to 90% being singletons, with the ten largest covering approximately 7.3%. The sequencing sample was made of peripheral blood. The receptors derive from a man in his 70s with acute or convalescent COVID-19.

The chain combines TRBV19 with TRBJ1-4; D might be TRBD1 (5 bases). The CDR3 is 13 residues long. In germline, CDR1 is LNHDA, CDR2 SQIVND (reference sequence). The V end lost 9 bases, the J end lost 7 bases, and 15 bases lay between the germline ends. The CDR3 is CASHTGIGEKLFF. CDR3 sequence (DNA): TGTGCCAGCCATACAGGAATTGGTGAAAAACTGTTTTTT.

The chain is built from TRBV5-4 and TRBJ2-7; D possibly corresponds to TRBD1 (6 bases). Germline V CDR1 and CDR2: SGHNT, YYREEE (reference sequence). The CDR3 loop spans 14 amino acids. V lost 3 bases, J lost 7 bases, and 17 bases lay in between. CDR3 protein: CASSSELQGSEQYF. CDR3 DNA sequence: TGTGCCAGCAGCTCCGAATTACAGGGAAGTGAGCAGTACTTC.